The 8 T cell receptor beta chains given below trace back to one sample, sequenced in a study of beta chain features in type 1 diabetes. Notes on the study in general: Shortening of TCRB CDR3s, moderate but significant, appeared in all four CD4+ subsets of Type 1 diabetes patients.

The investigators reverse transcribed all of the isolated RNA, so they sequenced expressed TCRB transcripts. Sequenced by immunoSEQ multiplex PCR; TCRdb stores in-frame clones only, minus some. Of 160,000 or so clones listed, around 8.4% are singletons. Their antigen targets remain unknown. Sequenced sample: central memory CD4+ T cells from blood. The receptor set was obtained from a woman aged 18-29 years with type 1 diabetes.

The chain joins TRBV4-2 to TRBJ2-7, with D maybe TRBD1 (6 bases). Per the germline V gene, CDR1 is LGHNA and CDR2 is YNFKEQ. The CDR3 extends over 15 amino acids. Trimming shortened V by 3 bases and J by 4 bases, and 16 bases separated the two germline ends. The CDR3 sequence: CASSQASQGTYEQYF. As DNA, the CDR3 is TGTGCCAGCAGCCAGGCTTCACAGGGTACGTACGAGCAGTACTTC.

This chain uses TRBV29-1 with TRBJ1-1, with D possibly matching TRBD1 (5 bases). This CDR3 has 13 amino acids. Trimming left V 1 base short and J 0 bases short, with 6 bases between. CDR1 SQVTM and CDR2 ANQGSEA come from the germline V gene. The CDR3 reads CSVEAGVNTEAFF. The CDR3 DNA reads TGCAGCGTTGAAGCGGGGGTGAACACTGAAGCTTTCTTT.

The rearrangement joins TRBV30 to TRBJ1-5; no clear D. The germline gives CDR1 GTSNPN, CDR2 SVGIG (reference sequence). Trimming removed 0 bases from V and 9 bases from J, with 15 bases in between. This CDR3 is built from 14 residues. CDR3 region: CAWSVRGPNRPQHF. The CDR3 nucleotides read TGTGCCTGGAGTGTACGAGGGCCTAACCGGCCCCAGCATTTT.

This clone has a count of ten or more. The V and J genes are TRBV9 and TRBJ2-1; 8 bases line up with TRBD1. The germline V gene has CDR1 SGDLS and CDR2 YYNGEE. The CDR3 totals 14 residues. After removal of 6 bases from V and 5 bases from J, the junction contained 7 bases not matched to a gene. CDR3 protein: CASNQGAGNNEQFF. CDR3 DNA sequence: TGTGCCAGCAACCAGGGGGCGGGCAACAATGAGCAGTTCTTC.

V usage is TRBV5-1 and J usage is TRBJ2-2; unclear D gene. The ends were cut back, 1 base at V and 6 bases at J, with 10 bases in the middle. Germline V gene sequence: CDR1 SGHRS, CDR2 YFSETQ. This CDR3 comprises 14 residues. CDR3 nucleotides: TGCGCCAGCAGCTTGCCCGGGTCGTCCGGGGAGCTGTTTTTT. Its translation is CASSLPGSSGELFF.

This clone was seen only a few times. V and J are TRBV4-1 and TRBJ1-2; D is unclear. The germline V and J ends were trimmed by 4 bases and 6 bases, with 9 bases remaining between them. This CDR3 has 12 amino acids. Germline V gives CDR1 MGHRA, CDR2 YSYEKL. CDR3 amino acids: CASSPMGDGYTF. Written as DNA, the CDR3 is TGCGCCAGCAGCCCCATGGGAGATGGCTACACCTTC.

This clone was counted between two and nine times. This sequence joins TRBV7-2 and TRBJ2-1; the D gene is possibly TRBD2 (6 bases). V was cut by 5 bases and J by 9 bases, with 11 bases left in between. Germline CDR1 SGHTA, CDR2 FQGNSA. CDR3 length: 12 residues. The CDR3 reads CASSPGSSEQFF. CDR3 sequence (DNA): TGTGCCAGCAGCCCCGGGAGTAGTGAGCAGTTCTTC.

The chain recombines TRBV5-1 with TRBJ2-5; TRBD1 is a possible D gene (5 bases). The germline CDR1 and CDR2 sequences are SGHRS and YFSETQ. The CDR3 spans 14 residues. V gave up 3 bases and J gave up 5 bases, with 14 bases separating them. This CDR3 is CASSWTFLGETQYF. For the CDR3, the DNA is TGCGCCAGCAGCTGGACATTCCTAGGGGAGACCCAGTACTTC. Full variable domain (remainder filled in from reference TRBV5-1 and TRBJ2-5): KAGVTQTPRYLIKTRGQQVTLSCSPISGHRSVSWYQQTPGQGLQFLFEYFSETQRNKGNFPGRFSGRQFSNSRSEMNVSTLELGDSALYLCASSWTFLGETQYFGPGTRLLVL.